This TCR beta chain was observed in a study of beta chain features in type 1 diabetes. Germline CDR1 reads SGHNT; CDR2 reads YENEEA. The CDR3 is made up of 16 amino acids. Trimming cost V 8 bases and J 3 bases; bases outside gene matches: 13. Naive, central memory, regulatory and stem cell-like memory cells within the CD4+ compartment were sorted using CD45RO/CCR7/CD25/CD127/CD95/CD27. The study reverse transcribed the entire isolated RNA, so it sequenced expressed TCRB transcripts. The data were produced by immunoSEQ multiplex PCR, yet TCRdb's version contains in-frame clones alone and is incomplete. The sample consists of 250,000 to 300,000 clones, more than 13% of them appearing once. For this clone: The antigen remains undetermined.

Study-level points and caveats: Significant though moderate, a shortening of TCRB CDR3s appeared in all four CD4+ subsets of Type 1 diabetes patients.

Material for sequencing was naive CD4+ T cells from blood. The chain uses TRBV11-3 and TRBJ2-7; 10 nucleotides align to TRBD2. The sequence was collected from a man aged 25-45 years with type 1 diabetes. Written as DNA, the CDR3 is TGTGCCAGCGGAACCGGGACTAGCGAGAGAGACTACGAGCAGTACTTC. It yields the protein CASGTGTSERDYEQYF.